Each of the 5 T cell receptor beta chains below was sequenced from the same sample in a study of spatial heterogeneity in lung cancer (dated by TCRdb to between 2019 and 2020). Libraries were prepared through 5' RACE. Sequencing used a NextSeq 500. Clones were called with MiXCR by TCRdb after fastp trimmed the public reads at Q25, and only in-frame beta chains were retained. Rows matching on CDR3 protein sequence are summarized as one entry with the most common DNA and genes. This sample holds around 3,200 distinct CDR3 sequences; more than 15% were observed only once. The ten largest clones capture roughly 80% of the sample. What this sample's time point label stands for: sample taken at primary tumor resection. Without any cell sorting, TCR sequencing was performed on whole RNA extracted either from tumor and nontumor lung tissue or from cryopreserved PBMC samples. The sequencing used PBMCs, collected at surgery. All receptors come from a female donor with early-stage non-small cell lung cancer.

This clonotype was seen many times. This chain links TRBV25-1 with TRBJ2-7, with a possible D match to TRBD1 (5 bases). Per the germline V gene, CDR1 is MGHDK and CDR2 is SYGVNS. The CDR3 extends over 14 amino acids. The V end lost 2 bases, the J end lost 4 bases, and 12 bases lay between the germline ends. The chain's CDR3 is CASSEVQGRYEQYF. DNA of the CDR3: TGTGCCAGCAGTGAAGTTCAGGGCCGGTACGAGCAGTACTTC.

There are many counts of this clonotype. This rearrangement joins TRBV27 to TRBJ2-7; possibly TRBD2 for D (6 bases). Between the trimmed V and J ends, which lost 4 bases and 7 bases, there was a span of 11 bases. CDR3 length equals 12 residues. From germline, CDR1 is MNHEY and CDR2 SMNVEV (reference sequence). The DNA for the CDR3 is TGTGCCAGCAGTTGGGCCGCGGGGGAGCAGTACTTC. Translated, it gives CASSWAAGEQYF.

V is TRBV20-1 and J is TRBJ2-1; the match to TRBD2 covers 9 bases. V shed 3 bases and J 7 bases; nucleotides not matched to a gene: 10. Germline-derived CDR1 and CDR2 are DFQATT and SNEGSKA (reference sequence). This CDR3 has 15 residues. The CDR3, as DNA: TGCAGTGCTAGGAGGCGGGAGGGCCCAGAAAATGAGCAGTTCTTC. Its protein is CSARRREGPENEQFF.

About this clonotype: A much larger clone sits a single nucleotide away, making a read error possible. The chain carries TRBV7-2 and TRBJ2-1, with TRBD2 matching over 12 bases. J was trimmed by 12 bases and V by 5 bases; bases with no gene match: 11. The CDR3 runs to 15 residues. CDR1 SGHTA and CDR2 FQGNSA come from the germline V gene. CDR3 region: CASSPTSGSWSVQFF. DNA of the CDR3: TGTGCCAGCAGCCCGACTAGCGGGAGTTGGAGTGTGCAGTTCTTC.

Only a few counts were recorded for this clonotype. The chain carries TRBV29-1 and TRBJ2-5; 8 nucleotides align to TRBD1. Germline lookup yields CDR1 SQVTM and CDR2 ANQGSEA. The V gene end was trimmed by 3 bases and the J gene end by 4 bases; junction bases not matched to a gene: 4. This CDR3 contains 13 residues. The CDR3 sequence: CSVEGRGRETQYF. The CDR3 DNA reads as TGCAGCGTTGAGGGCAGGGGGCGAGAGACCCAGTACTTC.